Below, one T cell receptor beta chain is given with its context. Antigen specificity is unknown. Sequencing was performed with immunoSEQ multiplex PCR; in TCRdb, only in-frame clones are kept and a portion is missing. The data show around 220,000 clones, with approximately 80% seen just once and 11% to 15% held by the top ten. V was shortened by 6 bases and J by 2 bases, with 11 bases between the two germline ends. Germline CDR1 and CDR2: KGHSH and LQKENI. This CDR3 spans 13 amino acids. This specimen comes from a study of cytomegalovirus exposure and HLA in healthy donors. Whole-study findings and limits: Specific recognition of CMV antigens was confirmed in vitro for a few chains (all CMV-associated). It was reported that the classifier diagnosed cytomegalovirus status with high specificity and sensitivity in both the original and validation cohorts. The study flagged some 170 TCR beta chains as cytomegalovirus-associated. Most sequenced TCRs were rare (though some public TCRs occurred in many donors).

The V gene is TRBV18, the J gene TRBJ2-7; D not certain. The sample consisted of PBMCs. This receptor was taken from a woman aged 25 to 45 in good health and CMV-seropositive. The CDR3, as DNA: TGTGCCAGCTCCCCGGACGGAACCTACGAGCAGTACTTC. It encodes CASSPDGTYEQYF.